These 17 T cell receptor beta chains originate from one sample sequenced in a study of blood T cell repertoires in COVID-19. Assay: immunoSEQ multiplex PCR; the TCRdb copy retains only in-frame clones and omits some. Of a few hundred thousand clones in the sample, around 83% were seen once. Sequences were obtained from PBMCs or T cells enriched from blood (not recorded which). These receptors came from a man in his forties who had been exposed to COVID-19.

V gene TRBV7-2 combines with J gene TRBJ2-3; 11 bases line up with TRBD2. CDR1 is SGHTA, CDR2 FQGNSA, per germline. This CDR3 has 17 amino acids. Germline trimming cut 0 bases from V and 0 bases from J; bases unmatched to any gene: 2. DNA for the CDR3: TGTGCCAGCAGCTTAGCACTAGCGGGAGCCAGCACAGATACGCAGTATTTT. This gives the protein CASSLALAGASTDTQYF.

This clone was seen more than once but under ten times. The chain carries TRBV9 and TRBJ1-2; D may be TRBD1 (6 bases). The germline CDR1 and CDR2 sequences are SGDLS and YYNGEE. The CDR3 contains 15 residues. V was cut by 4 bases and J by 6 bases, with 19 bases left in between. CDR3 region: CASSLRTAGENGYTF. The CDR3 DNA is TGTGCCAGCAGCCTCCGGACAGCCGGGGAGAATGGCTACACCTTC.

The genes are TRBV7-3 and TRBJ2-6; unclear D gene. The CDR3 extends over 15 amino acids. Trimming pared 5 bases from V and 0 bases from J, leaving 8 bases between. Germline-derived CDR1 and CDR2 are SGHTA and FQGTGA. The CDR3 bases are TGTGCCAGCAGCCCTACCCTCTCTGGGGCCAACGTCCTGACTTTC. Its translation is CASSPTLSGANVLTF.

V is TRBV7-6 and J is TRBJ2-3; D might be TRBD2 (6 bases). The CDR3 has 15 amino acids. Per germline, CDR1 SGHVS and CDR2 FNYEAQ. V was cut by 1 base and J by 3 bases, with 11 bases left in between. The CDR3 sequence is CASSLGRDLTDTQYF. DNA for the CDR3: TGTGCCAGCAGCTTAGGGCGGGATTTGACAGATACGCAGTATTTT.

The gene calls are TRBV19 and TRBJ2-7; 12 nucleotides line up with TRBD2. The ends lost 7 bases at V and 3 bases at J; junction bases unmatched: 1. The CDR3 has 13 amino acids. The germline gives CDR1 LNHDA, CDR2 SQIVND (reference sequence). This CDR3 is CASTTSGGYEQYF. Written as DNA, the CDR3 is TGTGCCAGTACGACTAGCGGGGGCTACGAGCAGTACTTC. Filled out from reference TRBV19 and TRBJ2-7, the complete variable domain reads DGGITQSPKYLFRKEGQNVTLSCEQNLNHDAMYWYRQDPGQGLRLIYYSQIVNDFQKGDIAEGYSVSREKKESFPLTVTSAQKNPTAFYLCASTTSGGYEQYFGPGTRLTVT.

The chain's CDR3 is CASSLQQLNTEAFF. The CDR3 coding sequence is TGCGCCAGCAGCTTGCAACAGCTGAACACTGAAGCTTTCTTT. The rearrangement joins TRBV5-1 to TRBJ1-1; unclear D gene. CDR1 is SGHRS, CDR2 YFSETQ, per germline. This CDR3 has 14 residues. Trimming took 1 base from V and 0 from J, leaving 7 bases between them.

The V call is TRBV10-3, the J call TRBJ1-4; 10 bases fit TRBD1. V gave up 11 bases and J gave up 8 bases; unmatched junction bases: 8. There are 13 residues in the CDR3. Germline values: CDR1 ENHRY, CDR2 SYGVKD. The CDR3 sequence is CASTSGQGEKLFF. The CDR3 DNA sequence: TGTGCCTCTACCTCGGGACAGGGGGAAAAACTGTTTTTT.

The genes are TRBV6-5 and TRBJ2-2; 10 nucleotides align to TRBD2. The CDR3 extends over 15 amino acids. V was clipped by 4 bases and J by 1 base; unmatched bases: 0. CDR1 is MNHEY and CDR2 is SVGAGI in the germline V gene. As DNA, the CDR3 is TGTGCCAGCAGTTGGACTAGCGGGAACACCGGGGAGCTGTTTTTT. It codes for CASSWTSGNTGELFF.

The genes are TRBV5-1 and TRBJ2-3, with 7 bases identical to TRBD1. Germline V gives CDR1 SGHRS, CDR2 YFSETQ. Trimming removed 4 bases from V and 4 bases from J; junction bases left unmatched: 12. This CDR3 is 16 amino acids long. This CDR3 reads CASSQPASRGSDTQYF. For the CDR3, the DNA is TGCGCCAGCAGCCAACCGGCAAGCAGGGGGTCAGATACGCAGTATTTT. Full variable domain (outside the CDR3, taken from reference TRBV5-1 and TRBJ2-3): KAGVTQTPRYLIKTRGQQVTLSCSPISGHRSVSWYQQTPGQGLQFLFEYFSETQRNKGNFPGRFSGRQFSNSRSEMNVSTLELGDSALYLCASSQPASRGSDTQYFGPGTRLTVL.

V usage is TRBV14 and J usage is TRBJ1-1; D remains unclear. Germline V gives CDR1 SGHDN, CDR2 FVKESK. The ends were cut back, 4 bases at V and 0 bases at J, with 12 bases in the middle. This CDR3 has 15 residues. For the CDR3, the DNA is TGTGCCAGCAGCCCCGAATCAACAGTGAACACTGAAGCTTTCTTT. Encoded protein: CASSPESTVNTEAFF.

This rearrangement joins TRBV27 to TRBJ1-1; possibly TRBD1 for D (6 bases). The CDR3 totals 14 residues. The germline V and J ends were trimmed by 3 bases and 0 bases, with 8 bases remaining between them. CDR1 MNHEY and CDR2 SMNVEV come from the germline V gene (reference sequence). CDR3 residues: CASSLGTLNTEAFF. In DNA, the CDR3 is TGTGCCAGCAGTTTGGGGACATTGAACACTGAAGCTTTCTTT.

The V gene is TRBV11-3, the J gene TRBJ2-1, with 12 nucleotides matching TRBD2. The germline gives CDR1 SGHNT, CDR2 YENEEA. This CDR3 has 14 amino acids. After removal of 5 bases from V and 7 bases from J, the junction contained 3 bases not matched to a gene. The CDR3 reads CASSGTSGRNEQFF. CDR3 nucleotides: TGTGCCAGCAGCGGAACTAGCGGGAGGAATGAGCAGTTCTTC.

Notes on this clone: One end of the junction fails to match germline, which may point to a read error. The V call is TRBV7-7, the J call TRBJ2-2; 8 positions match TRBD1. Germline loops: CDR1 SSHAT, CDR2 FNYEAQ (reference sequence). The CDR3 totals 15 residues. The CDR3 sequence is CASSLGQGRAGELFF. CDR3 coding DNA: TGTGCTAGCAGCTTAGGACAGGGCCGGGCCGGGGAGCTGTTTTTT.

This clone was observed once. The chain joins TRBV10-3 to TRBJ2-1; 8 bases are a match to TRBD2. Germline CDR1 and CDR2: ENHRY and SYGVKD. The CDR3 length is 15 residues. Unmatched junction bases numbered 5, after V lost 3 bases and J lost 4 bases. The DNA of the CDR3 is TGTGCCATCAGTGACGGGAGGGCCGATTACAATGAGCAGTTCTTC. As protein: CAISDGRADYNEQFF.

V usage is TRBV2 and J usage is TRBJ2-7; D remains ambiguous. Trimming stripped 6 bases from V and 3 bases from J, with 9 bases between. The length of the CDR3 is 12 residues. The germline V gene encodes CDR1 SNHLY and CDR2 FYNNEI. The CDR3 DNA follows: TGTGCCAGCAGCGGTCTCGGCTACGAGCAGTACTTC. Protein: CASSGLGYEQYF. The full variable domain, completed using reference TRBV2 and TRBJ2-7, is EPEVTQTPSHQVTQMGQEVILRCVPISNHLYFYWYRQILGQKVEFLVSFYNNEISEKSEIFDDQFSVERPDGSNFTLKIRSTKLEDSAMYFCASSGLGYEQYFGPGTRLTVT.

DNA for the CDR3: TGTGCCAGCAGCTTGGGGGGTGTTAACACTGAAGCTTTCTTT. Translating it yields CASSLGGVNTEAFF. The rearrangement links TRBV7-3 to TRBJ1-1, with D perhaps matching TRBD1 (5 bases). Germline assignment: CDR1 SGHTA and CDR2 FQGTGA. The CDR3 covers 14 residues. Trimming removed 3 bases from V and 2 bases from J, with 10 bases in between.

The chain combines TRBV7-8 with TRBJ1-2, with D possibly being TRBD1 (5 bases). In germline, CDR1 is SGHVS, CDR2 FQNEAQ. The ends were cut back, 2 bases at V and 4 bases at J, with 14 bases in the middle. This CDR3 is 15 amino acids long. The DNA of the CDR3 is TGTGCCAGCAGCTTAACGTCCGGGGGTCGCTATGGCTACACCTTC. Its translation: CASSLTSGGRYGYTF.